This T cell receptor (beta chain) originates from a study of patients and donors after allogeneic stem cell transplantation. J was trimmed by 0 bases and V by 1 base; bases with no gene match: 3. CDR1 and CDR2 (germline): GTSNPN, SVGIG (reference sequence). This CDR3 has 15 residues. TCRdb independently ran MiXCR on the RT-PCR reads; one entry per CDR3 protein. The table lists about a million distinct CDR3 sequences, over 15% of them singletons. This TCR came from a human donor who was either an allogeneic HSCT recipient or a stem cell or donor lymphocyte infusion donor (not recorded which). It is not recorded whose cells these are; they may come from a transplant donor. The sequenced sample consisted of blood, either unsorted or a sorted T cell fraction (not recorded which). This chain uses TRBV30 with TRBJ2-4; 7 bases line up with TRBD1. DNA for the CDR3: TGTGCCTGGAGTGAGGGACAGTTAGCCAAAAACATTCAGTACTTC. Translated: CAWSEGQLAKNIQYF.